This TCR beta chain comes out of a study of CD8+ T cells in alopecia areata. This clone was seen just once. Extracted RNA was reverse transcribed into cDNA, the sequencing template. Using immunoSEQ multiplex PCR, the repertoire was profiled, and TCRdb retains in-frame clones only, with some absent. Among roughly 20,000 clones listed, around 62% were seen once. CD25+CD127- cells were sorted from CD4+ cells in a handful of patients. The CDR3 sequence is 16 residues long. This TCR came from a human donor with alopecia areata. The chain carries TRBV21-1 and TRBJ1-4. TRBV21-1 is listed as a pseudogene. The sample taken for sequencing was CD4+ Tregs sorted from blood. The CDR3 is CASSKVEAPLNEKLFF. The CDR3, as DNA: TGTGCCAGCAGCAAAGTTGAAGCCCCACTAAATGAAAAACTGTTTTTT.